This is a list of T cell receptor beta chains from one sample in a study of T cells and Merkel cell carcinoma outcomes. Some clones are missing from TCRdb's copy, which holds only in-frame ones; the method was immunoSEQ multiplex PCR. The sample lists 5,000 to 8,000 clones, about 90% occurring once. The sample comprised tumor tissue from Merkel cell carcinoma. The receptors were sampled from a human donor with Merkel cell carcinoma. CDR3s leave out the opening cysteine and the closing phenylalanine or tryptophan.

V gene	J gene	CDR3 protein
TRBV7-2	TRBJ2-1	ASSFVGNEQF
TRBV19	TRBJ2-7	ASSRGGAYEQY
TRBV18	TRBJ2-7	ASSRDRGDEQY
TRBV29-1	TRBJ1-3	SVEEVAGLGNTIY
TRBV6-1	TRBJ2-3	ASRVGEVSTDTQY
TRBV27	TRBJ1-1	ASSFGLNTEAF
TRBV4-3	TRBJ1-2	ASSLTPAGGYGYT
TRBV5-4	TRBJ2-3	ASSYQGDTQY
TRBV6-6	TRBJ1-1	ASSAGVRNTEAF
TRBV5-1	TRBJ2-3	ASSPGDRSSTDTQY